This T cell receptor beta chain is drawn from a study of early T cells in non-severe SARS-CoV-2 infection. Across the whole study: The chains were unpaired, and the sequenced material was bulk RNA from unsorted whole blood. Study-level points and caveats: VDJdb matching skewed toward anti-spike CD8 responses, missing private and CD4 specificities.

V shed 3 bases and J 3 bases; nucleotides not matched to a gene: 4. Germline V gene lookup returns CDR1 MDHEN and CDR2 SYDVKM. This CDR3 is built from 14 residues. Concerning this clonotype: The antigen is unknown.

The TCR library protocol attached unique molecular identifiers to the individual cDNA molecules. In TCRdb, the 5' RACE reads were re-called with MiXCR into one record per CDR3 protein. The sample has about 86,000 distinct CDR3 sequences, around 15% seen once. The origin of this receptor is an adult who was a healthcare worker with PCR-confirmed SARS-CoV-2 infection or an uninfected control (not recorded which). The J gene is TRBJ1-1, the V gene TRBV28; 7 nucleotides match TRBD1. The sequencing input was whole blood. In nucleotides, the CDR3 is TGTGCCAGCAGTTTGGGCAGGGGGGACACTGAAGCTTTCTTT. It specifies CASSLGRGDTEAFF.